This T cell receptor (beta chain) was profiled in a study of early T cells in non-severe SARS-CoV-2 infection. About the study: Unsorted whole-blood RNA was sequenced in bulk, leaving chains unpaired.

Remarks on this clonotype: Its antigen remains unknown.

TCRdb reanalysed the 5' RACE reads using MiXCR and keeps one entry per CDR3 protein. The repertoire consists of tens of thousands of distinct CDR3 sequences, with about 10% occurring once and the leading ten covering about 12%. The study, taken as a whole, reports: Private and CD4 specificities were missed by VDJdb matching, which favored anti-spike CD8 responses.

The germline gives CDR1 LGHNA, CDR2 YSLEER. The CDR3 is made up of 15 amino acids. Trimming took off 2 bases at V and 6 bases at J, with 16 bases between the two ends. Sample: whole blood, taken at baseline. The receptor's source is an adult who was a healthcare worker with PCR-confirmed SARS-CoV-2 infection or an uninfected control (not recorded which). V and J are TRBV4-3 and TRBJ1-2; D is possibly TRBD1 (6 bases). CDR3 in amino acids: CASSQSWGAIDGYTF. DNA of the CDR3: TGCGCCAGCAGCCAATCCTGGGGGGCTATTGATGGCTACACCTTC.